The clone carrying this T cell receptor (beta chain) showed up just a few times. The antigen is undetermined. Unique molecular identifiers were used in preparing the TCRbeta library. TCRdb recomputed calls from the PCR reads with MiXCR, one row per CDR3 protein. The sample carries about a million distinct CDR3 sequences, 25% to 35% recorded once. Trimming pared 0 bases from V and 5 bases from J, leaving 9 bases between. The CDR3 contains 14 residues. Per the germline V gene, CDR1 is SGHKS and CDR2 is YYEKEE (reference sequence). This entry is derived from a study of T-cell reconstitution after alpha-beta-depleted transplantation in children. The study's findings and limits: Some patients showed high day-60 TCRbeta diversity, which derived from surviving recipient T cells and thymic progenitors. Expanded graft clones, several hundred of them, were reportedly the source of alpha-beta T cells about two months after transplant. Counts and diversity of T cells one year after transplant came mostly from newly produced T cells.

This chain joins TRBV5-5 and TRBJ1-5; D gene unclear. The origin of this receptor is a boy younger than two who had a stem cell transplant for SCID, so the T cells may come from the graft donor. The sample in question was PBMCs, mostly from graft donor cells, obtained 360 days after TCRalphabeta/CD19-depleted stem cell transplant. This CDR3 reads CASSLEGSYQPQHF. The CDR3 DNA reads TGTGCCAGCAGCTTGGAAGGCAGCTATCAGCCCCAGCATTTT.